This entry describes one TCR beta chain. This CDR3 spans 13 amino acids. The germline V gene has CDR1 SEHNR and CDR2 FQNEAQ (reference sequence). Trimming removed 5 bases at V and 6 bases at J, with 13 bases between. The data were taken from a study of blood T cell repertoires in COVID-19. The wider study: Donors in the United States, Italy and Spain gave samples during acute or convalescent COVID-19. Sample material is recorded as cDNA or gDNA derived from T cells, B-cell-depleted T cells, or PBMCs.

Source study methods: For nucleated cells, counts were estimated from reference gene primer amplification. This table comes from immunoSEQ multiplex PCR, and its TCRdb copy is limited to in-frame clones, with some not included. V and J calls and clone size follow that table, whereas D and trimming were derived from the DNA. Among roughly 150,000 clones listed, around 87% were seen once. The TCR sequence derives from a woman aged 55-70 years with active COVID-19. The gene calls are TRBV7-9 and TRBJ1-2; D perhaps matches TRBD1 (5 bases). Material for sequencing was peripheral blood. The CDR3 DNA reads TGTGCCAGCAGCGGACCTACAGGTCATGGCTACACCTTC. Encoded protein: CASSGPTGHGYTF.